These T cell receptor beta chains were read from a single sample in a study of CD8 T cells in Susac syndrome. One entry per CDR3 protein, called by TCRdb with MiXCR from the immunoSEQ multiplex PCR reads. The sample includes roughly 160,000 distinct CDR3 sequences, 90% to 95% of them seen just once. The sequenced material came from CD4+ T cells from PBMCs. These receptor sequences come from a human donor in good health. Both conserved end residues are part of each CDR3. Fields, in order: V gene, D gene, J gene, CDR3 DNA, CDR3 protein. The D gene is left open where the match is weak.

v_call: TRBV25-1; d_call: NA; j_call: TRBJ1-6; cdr3_nt: TGTGCCAGCAGTGAAGAGGACCGGACACTTAATTCACCCCTCCACTTT; cdr3_aa: CASSEEDRTLNSPLHF
v_call: TRBV6-1; d_call: NA; j_call: TRBJ2-7; cdr3_nt: TGTGCCAGCGGTCGGAGCTCCTACGAGCAGTACTTC; cdr3_aa: CASGRSSYEQYF
v_call: TRBV3-1; d_call: NA; j_call: TRBJ2-2; cdr3_nt: TGTGCCAGCAGCCAAGGAGTGGAAGGAAAGCTGTTTTTT; cdr3_aa: CASSQGVEGKLFF
v_call: TRBV20-1; d_call: NA; j_call: TRBJ1-4; cdr3_nt: TGCAGTGCTCGAGAGGGCAGTGAAAAACTGTTTTTT; cdr3_aa: CSAREGSEKLFF
v_call: TRBV7-9; d_call: NA; j_call: TRBJ1-5; cdr3_nt: TGTGCCAGCAGCCCCGGACAGAAAAATCAGCCCCAGCATTTT; cdr3_aa: CASSPGQKNQPQHF
v_call: TRBV29-1; d_call: NA; j_call: TRBJ2-3; cdr3_nt: TGCAGCGTTGAAGACTCTATTACTAGCACAGATACGCAGTATTTT; cdr3_aa: CSVEDSITSTDTQYF
v_call: TRBV20-1; d_call: NA; j_call: TRBJ2-3; cdr3_nt: TGCAGTGCTAGAGTCTCCGGGAACACAGATACGCAGTATTTT; cdr3_aa: CSARVSGNTDTQYF
v_call: TRBV5-6; d_call: NA; j_call: TRBJ2-2; cdr3_nt: TGTGCCAGCAGGTTAACACGTACCGGGGAGCTGTTTTTT; cdr3_aa: CASRLTRTGELFF
v_call: TRBV4-2; d_call: TRBD2; j_call: TRBJ2-1; cdr3_nt: TGTGCCAGCAGTACTGGAAGGACTAGCGGGGGGAATGAGCAGTTCTTC; cdr3_aa: CASSTGRTSGGNEQFF
v_call: TRBV13; d_call: NA; j_call: TRBJ2-7; cdr3_nt: TGTGCCAGCAGCTACGGGACCCCAAACTACGAGCAGTACTTC; cdr3_aa: CASSYGTPNYEQYF